Presented here are 3 T cell receptor beta chains from one specimen sequenced in a study of T-cell memory formation after mild COVID-19. Via MiXCR, TCRdb re-called the 5' RACE reads, giving one row per CDR3 protein. Here the sample spans under 400,000 distinct CDR3 sequences, 28% being singletons. What was sequenced was PBMCs or a T cell subset sorted from them (not recorded which). All receptors come from an adult woman who had mild COVID-19 (a few samples of this study predate the infection). Cell type and time point are not known.

With regard to this clonotype: A read error may produce the germline difference seen at one junction end. V and J are TRBV2 and TRBJ2-2; D not resolved. The CDR3 totals 15 residues. Germline V lookup: CDR1 SNHLY, CDR2 FYNNEI. The DNA of the CDR3 is TGTGCCAGCAGTGGGGCAGACTCGAACACTGGGGAGCTGTTTTTT. It is translated as CASSGADSNTGELFF. Using reference TRBV2 and TRBJ2-2 for the parts outside the CDR3, the full variable domain is EPEVTQTPSHQVTQMGQEVILRCVPISNHLYFYWYRQILGQKVEFLVSFYNNEISEKSEIFDDQFSVERPDGSNFTLKIRSTKLEDSAMYFCASSGADSNTGELFFGEGSRLTVL.

The chain uses TRBV12-3 or TRBV12-4 and TRBJ2-1; maybe TRBD2 (6 bases). This CDR3 region has 11 residues. V was cut by 7 bases and J by 13 bases, with 14 bases left in between. In nucleotides, the CDR3 is TGTGCCAGCACTGAAGGAGGGTCACAGTTCTTC. Protein: CASTEGGSQFF.

In regard to this clonotype: A read error may produce the germline difference seen at one junction end. V is TRBV19 and J is TRBJ2-7; perhaps TRBD1 as D (6 bases). The CDR3 contains 13 residues. The germline V gene encodes CDR1 LNHDA and CDR2 SQIVND (reference sequence). The chain's CDR3 is CASTPRGSYEQYF. For the CDR3, the DNA is TGTGCTAGTACTCCCAGGGGCTCCTACGAGCAGTACTTC. Using reference TRBV19 and TRBJ2-7 for the parts outside the CDR3, the full variable domain is DGGITQSPKYLFRKEGQNVTLSCEQNLNHDAMYWYRQDPGQGLRLIYYSQIVNDFQKGDIAEGYSVSREKKESFPLTVTSAQKNPTAFYLCASTPRGSYEQYFGPGTRLTVT.